This entry lists 19 T cell receptor beta chains sequenced from one sample in a study of cytomegalovirus exposure and HLA in healthy donors. PCR amplification relied on 60 Vbeta primers (plus 13 Jbeta primers). The data were produced by immunoSEQ multiplex PCR, yet TCRdb's version contains in-frame clones alone and is incomplete. The sample has roughly 200,000 clones; around 80% are singletons. Sequencing was done on a sample of PBMCs. These receptors were taken from a woman aged 55-70 years in good health and CMV-seropositive.

The chain employs TRBV30 and TRBJ1-1; D perhaps matches TRBD1 (5 bases). Per the germline V gene, CDR1 is GTSNPN and CDR2 is SVGIG (reference sequence). The V and J ends lost 1 base and 0 bases respectively, with 18 bases between them. There are 17 residues in the CDR3. Here the CDR3 DNA reads TGTGCCTGGAGTGGCGGGGCACGGATATCTATGAACACTGAAGCTTTCTTT. Its protein product is CAWSGGARISMNTEAFF. The full variable domain, in which reference TRBV30 and TRBJ1-1 provide the parts outside the CDR3, is SQTIHQWPATLVQPVGSPLSLECTVEGTSNPNLYWYRQAAGRGLQLLFYSVGIGQISSEVPQNLSASRPQDRQFILSSKKLLLSDSGFYLCAWSGGARISMNTEAFFGQGTRLTVV.

The rearrangement uses TRBV4-1 and TRBJ2-7; D might be TRBD1 (5 bases). Trimming removed 0 bases at V and 0 bases at J, with 9 bases between. The germline V gene encodes CDR1 MGHRA and CDR2 YSYEKL. The CDR3 contains 15 residues. The DNA for the CDR3 is TGCGCCAGCAGCCAAGAATTCCAGGGCTCCTACGAGCAGTACTTC. The encoded protein is CASSQEFQGSYEQYF.

CDR3 residues: CASSQGTASSGANVLTF. As DNA, the CDR3 is TGTGCCAGCAGCCAGGGGACAGCTAGCTCTGGGGCCAACGTCCTGACTTTC. The chain combines TRBV4-2 with TRBJ2-6; 7 bases are a match to TRBD1. V dropped 3 bases and J dropped 0; count of bases not matched to a gene: 5. There are 17 residues in the CDR3. Germline V lookup: CDR1 LGHNA, CDR2 YNFKEQ.

The genes are TRBV7-2 and TRBJ1-2; weak D call: TRBD1 (5 bases). Germline CDR1 SGHTA, CDR2 FQGNSA. Trimming stripped 4 bases from V and 8 bases from J, with 14 bases between. The CDR3 is made up of 13 amino acids. The CDR3, as DNA: TGTGCCAGCAGCTCCAATGGGGCCGAGGGCTACACCTTC. Translating it yields CASSSNGAEGYTF.

The rearrangement links TRBV4-1 to TRBJ2-3; 8 bases map to TRBD2. J was trimmed by 2 bases and V by 4 bases; bases with no gene match: 11. This CDR3 region has 17 residues. Looked up from germline, CDR1 is MGHRA and CDR2 is YSYEKL. CDR3 sequence (DNA): TGCGCCAGCAGCCGCCACCGGAGGCGGGGGGACACAGATACGCAGTATTTT. This codes for CASSRHRRRGDTDTQYF.

This clone was seen a handful of times. Compared with germline, one end of the junction differs, possibly owing to a read error. The chain has TRBV11-2 and TRBJ2-2, with 12 bases identical to TRBD1. This CDR3 comprises 16 residues. CDR1 is SGHAT and CDR2 is FQNNGV in the germline V gene. DNA of the CDR3: TGCGCCAGCAGCCCAACCGGGACAGGGGGCTCCGGGGAGCTGTTTTTT. It specifies CASSPTGTGGSGELFF.

The chain links TRBV4-1 to TRBJ2-1; TRBD2 matches at 14 bases. V gave up 4 bases and J gave up 10 bases; unmatched junction bases: 9. From germline, CDR1 is MGHRA and CDR2 YSYEKL. The CDR3 has 16 amino acids. This chain's CDR3 is CASSRSTSGGAGEQFF. For the CDR3, the DNA is TGCGCCAGCAGCCGTTCGACTAGCGGGGGGGCCGGGGAGCAGTTCTTC.

CDR3 region: CASSPLREPDTQYF. CDR3 in DNA: TGTGCCAGCTCACCACTGCGGGAGCCAGATACGCAGTATTTT. This rearrangement joins TRBV18 to TRBJ2-3; 7 bases line up with TRBD2. V shed 1 base and J 4 bases; nucleotides not matched to a gene: 2. Germline CDR1 is KGHSH and CDR2 is LQKENI. The CDR3 has 14 residues.

This rearrangement joins TRBV4-2 to TRBJ1-1; 7 bases fit TRBD1. V was clipped by 1 base and J by 0 bases; unmatched bases: 5. Germline CDR1 reads LGHNA; CDR2 reads YNFKEQ. CDR3 size: 16 residues. This CDR3 reads CASSQGTGLMNTEAFF. Written as DNA, the CDR3 is TGTGCCAGCAGCCAAGGGACAGGACTCATGAACACTGAAGCTTTCTTT.

V and J are TRBV10-2 and TRBJ1-4, with a tentative D call TRBD1 (5 bases). The ends were cut back, 6 bases at V and 9 bases at J, with 11 bases in the middle. This CDR3 is built from 12 residues. The germline gives CDR1 WSHSY, CDR2 SAAADI. CDR3 nucleotides: TGCGCCAGCAGCCCCCCAGGGCAAAAACTGTTTTTT. Its protein is CASSPPGQKLFF.

The rearrangement uses TRBV7-8 and TRBJ2-7; no reliable D call. The CDR3 covers 14 residues. CDR1 and CDR2 (germline): SGHVS, FQNEAQ. V lost 1 base, J lost 1 base, and 8 bases lay in between. CDR3 in amino acids: CASSLVVMSYEQYF. CDR3 nucleotide sequence: TGTGCCAGCAGCTTAGTAGTCATGTCCTACGAGCAGTACTTC.

This clone was counted between two and nine times. V and J are TRBV5-1 and TRBJ2-2, with D hard to call. The CDR3 is made up of 15 amino acids. From germline, CDR1 is SGHRS and CDR2 YFSETQ. V dropped 0 bases and J dropped 2 bases, with 8 bases sitting between them. The CDR3 DNA is TGCGCCAGCAGCTTGGGCCTAGACAACACCGGGGAGCTGTTTTTT. The encoded protein is CASSLGLDNTGELFF.

This chain joins TRBV6-1 and TRBJ1-5; the D is unclear. Trimming left V 7 bases short and J 4 bases short, with 17 bases between. This CDR3 region has 15 residues. The germline V gene has CDR1 MNHNS and CDR2 SASEGT. Here the CDR3 DNA reads TGTGCCAGCATAAGGACGGGAGTCTCTAATCAGCCCCAGCATTTT. Amino acids: CASIRTGVSNQPQHF.

This chain uses TRBV7-9 with TRBJ2-5, with D perhaps TRBD1 (6 bases). Per germline, CDR1 SEHNR and CDR2 FQNEAQ (reference sequence). There are 15 residues in the CDR3. V lost 5 bases and J 5 bases, leaving 18 bases between the germline ends. The chain's CDR3 is CASSLWVGAVETQYF. The CDR3 DNA reads TGTGCCAGCAGCCTCTGGGTGGGGGCAGTGGAGACCCAGTACTTC.

This chain joins TRBV7-3 and TRBJ2-6; 8 bases align to TRBD2. CDR1 SGHTA and CDR2 FQGTGA come from the germline V gene. Germline trimming cut 8 bases from V and 0 bases from J; bases unmatched to any gene: 9. This CDR3 comprises 17 residues. CDR3 DNA sequence: TGTGCCAGCGGCAAAGCGGGGGCCCTCTCTGGGGCCAACGTCCTGACTTTC. Translation: CASGKAGALSGANVLTF.

The CDR3 region has the DNA TGTGCCTGGAGTGGGGGCTCAAGCTCTGGGGCCAACGTCCTGACTTTC. Residues: CAWSGGSSSGANVLTF. The gene calls are TRBV30 and TRBJ2-6; D may be TRBD1 (5 bases). Looked up from germline, CDR1 is GTSNPN and CDR2 is SVGIG (reference sequence). V dropped 1 base and J dropped 0 bases, with 10 bases sitting between them. CDR3 length: 16 residues. Together with reference TRBV30 and TRBJ2-6, the CDR3 gives the full variable domain: SQTIHQWPATLVQPVGSPLSLECTVEGTSNPNLYWYRQAAGRGLQLLFYSVGIGQISSEVPQNLSASRPQDRQFILSSKKLLLSDSGFYLCAWSGGSSSGANVLTFGAGSRLTVL.

The chain links TRBV4-1 to TRBJ1-1; no reliable D call. V was shortened by 1 base and J by 5 bases, with 8 bases between the two germline ends. CDR1 MGHRA and CDR2 YSYEKL come from the germline V gene. The CDR3 is 13 amino acids. The CDR3: CASSQVAGTEAFF. The CDR3 bases are TGCGCCAGCAGCCAAGTAGCGGGGACTGAAGCTTTCTTT.

This clone was counted once. This sequence joins TRBV29-1 and TRBJ1-1; D is unresolved. Germline CDR1 SQVTM, CDR2 ANQGSEA. V was shortened by 3 bases and J by 1 base, with 3 bases between the two germline ends. CDR3 length equals 11 residues. Here the CDR3 DNA reads TGCAGCGTTGACGGGAACACTGAAGCTTTCTTT. Translation: CSVDGNTEAFF.

This rearrangement joins TRBV7-8 to TRBJ1-2; 7 nucleotides agree with TRBD1. Germline trimming cut 5 bases from V and 3 bases from J; bases unmatched to any gene: 9. The germline V gene encodes CDR1 SGHVS and CDR2 FQNEAQ. This CDR3 has 15 residues. CDR3: CASSRGVGGYYGYTF. The CDR3 DNA sequence: TGTGCCAGCAGCCGGGGCGTAGGGGGCTACTATGGCTACACCTTC.